The 22 T cell receptor beta chains presented below share a single source sample, sequenced in a study of CD8 T cells in Susac syndrome. Random hexamers primed reverse transcription of roughly 0.45 to 1 ug RNA. TCRdb re-called the immunoSEQ multiplex PCR reads with MiXCR, one entry per CDR3 protein. This table has approximately 210,000 distinct CDR3 sequences, roughly 96% appearing once. The source material was CD4+ T cells from PBMCs. The receptors come from a human donor with multiple sclerosis.

The rearrangement links TRBV2 to TRBJ1-4, with D unresolved. The CDR3 contains 14 residues. Trimming removed 4 bases at V and 8 bases at J, with 14 bases between. CDR1 is SNHLY and CDR2 is FYNNEI in the germline V gene. The CDR3 nucleotides read TGTGCCAGCAGTGTTTACCGGGTGCAGGAAAAACTGTTTTTT. It yields the protein CASSVYRVQEKLFF.

The rearrangement uses TRBV25-1 and TRBJ1-2; D may be TRBD1 (5 bases). Looked up from germline, CDR1 is MGHDK and CDR2 is SYGVNS. Between the trimmed V and J ends, which lost 1 base and 7 bases, there was a span of 16 bases. CDR3 length: 15 amino acids. As DNA, the CDR3 is TGTGCCAGCAGTGAATGGGTAGGACAAGGGGCTGGCTACACCTTC. It yields the protein CASSEWVGQGAGYTF.

This chain connects TRBV20-1 to TRBJ2-3; D is possibly TRBD2 (5 bases). CDR1 DFQATT and CDR2 SNEGSKA come from the germline V gene (reference sequence). This CDR3 comprises 15 residues. V lost 3 bases to trimming and J lost 0 bases, with 13 bases between them. CDR3 DNA: TGCAGTGCTAGGTCGAGGGCCAGAAGCACAGATACGCAGTATTTT. Amino acids: CSARSRARSTDTQYF.

The chain couples TRBV29-1 to TRBJ1-5, with D perhaps TRBD1 (5 bases). Germline-derived CDR1 and CDR2 are SQVTM and ANQGSEA. The CDR3 has 15 amino acids. V shed 4 bases and J shed 1 base, with 14 bases lying between them. CDR3: CSVGLGQGSNQPQHF. The DNA of the CDR3 is TGCAGCGTTGGGTTGGGGCAAGGGAGCAATCAGCCCCAGCATTTT.

This chain uses TRBV2 with TRBJ1-5; D gene uncertain. Trimming left V 3 bases short and J 5 bases short, with 8 bases between. Germline V gene lookup returns CDR1 SNHLY and CDR2 FYNNEI. The CDR3 extends over 13 amino acids. The CDR3 loop is CASSDHRDQPQHF. The CDR3 DNA reads TGTGCCAGCAGTGATCATAGGGATCAGCCCCAGCATTTT. Looking up the rest from reference TRBV2 and TRBJ1-5 gives the full variable domain: EPEVTQTPSHQVTQMGQEVILRCVPISNHLYFYWYRQILGQKVEFLVSFYNNEISEKSEIFDDQFSVERPDGSNFTLKIRSTKLEDSAMYFCASSDHRDQPQHFGDGTRLSIL.

J is TRBJ2-7 and V is TRBV27; 8 bases fit TRBD1. The V gene's germline CDR1 is MNHEY and CDR2 SMNVEV (reference sequence). The V and J ends lost 3 bases and 3 bases, in that order; junction bases with no gene match: 4. This CDR3 has 14 amino acids. CDR3 residues: CASSLYGTGYEQYF. CDR3 bases: TGTGCCAGCAGTTTGTACGGGACAGGCTACGAGCAGTACTTC.

This clonotype was detected once. This chain links TRBV29-1 with TRBJ1-1, with a possible D match to TRBD1 (5 bases). This CDR3 contains 15 residues. The V end was cut by 6 bases, the J end by 0 bases, with 17 bases between. Germline CDR1 and CDR2: SQVTM and ANQGSEA. CDR3 amino acids: CSVRNSRGLNTEAFF. In nucleotides, the CDR3 is TGCAGCGTGCGTAATTCCCGGGGACTGAACACTGAAGCTTTCTTT.

The chain combines TRBV5-6 with TRBJ2-7; D uncertain. Trimming pared 2 bases from V and 2 bases from J, leaving 8 bases between. The CDR3 totals 13 residues. The germline V gene encodes CDR1 SGHDT and CDR2 YYEEEE. The CDR3 protein is CASSFPATYEQYF. CDR3 nucleotides: TGTGCCAGCAGCTTCCCGGCCACCTACGAGCAGTACTTC. Complete variable domain (other parts from reference TRBV5-6 and TRBJ2-7): DAGVTQSPTHLIKTRGQQVTLRCSPKSGHDTVSWYQQALGQGPQFIFQYYEEEERQRGNFPDRFSGHQFPNYSSELNVNALLLGDSALYLCASSFPATYEQYFGPGTRLTVT.

The genes are TRBV12-3 or TRBV12-4 and TRBJ2-7; D is ambiguous. Trimming took off 6 bases at V and 0 bases at J, with 15 bases between the two ends. This CDR3 has 15 residues. The CDR3 bases are TGTGCCAGCAGCCTCACTCGGTATTCCTCCTACGAGCAGTACTTC. It encodes CASSLTRYSSYEQYF.

CDR3 loop: CSVESGGRDTQYF. For the CDR3, the DNA is TGCAGCGTTGAATCAGGGGGCCGAGATACGCAGTATTTT. V usage is TRBV29-1 and J usage is TRBJ2-3; the match to TRBD1 covers 8 bases. The CDR3 loop spans 13 amino acids. Germline-derived CDR1 and CDR2 are SQVTM and ANQGSEA. With V trimmed by 2 bases and J by 5 bases, 3 bases remained unmatched.

CDR3 sequence (DNA): TGTGCCTGGACCGCCTCTATGTACAATGAGCAGTTCTTC. As protein: CAWTASMYNEQFF. The chain uses TRBV30 and TRBJ2-1; no definite D call. V dropped 4 bases and J dropped 4 bases, with 11 bases sitting between them. Per the germline V gene, CDR1 is GTSNPN and CDR2 is SVGIG (reference sequence). This CDR3 is built from 13 residues. The variable domain in full, with the rest retrieved from reference TRBV30 and TRBJ2-1, is SQTIHQWPATLVQPVGSPLSLECTVEGTSNPNLYWYRQAAGRGLQLLFYSVGIGQISSEVPQNLSASRPQDRQFILSSKKLLLSDSGFYLCAWTASMYNEQFFGPGTRLTVL.

The V and J genes are TRBV6-2 or TRBV6-3 and TRBJ2-2; D possibly matches TRBD1 or TRBD2 (7 bases each). The length of the CDR3 is 17 residues. CDR1 is MNHEY and CDR2 is SVGEGT in the germline V gene. Deletions cut 7 bases from V and 6 bases from J, with 24 bases between. The CDR3 reads CASTPGTAGPVAGELFF. For the CDR3, the DNA is TGTGCCAGCACCCCCGGGACAGCGGGGCCGGTAGCCGGGGAGCTGTTTTTT.

The chain couples TRBV29-1 to TRBJ1-3; possible D gene TRBD1, 6 bases. The V gene lost 0 bases and the J gene lost 2 bases, with 8 bases spanning the gap. CDR1 and CDR2 (germline): SQVTM, ANQGSEA. This CDR3 comprises 14 residues. The CDR3 is CSVEERTAGNTIYF. In DNA form, the CDR3 reads TGCAGCGTTGAAGAGCGGACAGCTGGAAACACCATATATTTT. The entire variable domain, with the rest obtained from reference TRBV29-1 and TRBJ1-3, is as follows: SAVISQKPSRDICQRGTSLTIQCQVDSQVTMMFWYRQQPGQSLTLIATANQGSEATYESGFVIDKFPISRPNLTFSTLTVSNMSPEDSSIYLCSVEERTAGNTIYFGEGSWLTVV.

The chain is built from TRBV9 and TRBJ2-2; 7 bases line up with TRBD1. CDR3 size: 16 residues. CDR1 and CDR2 (germline): SGDLS, YYNGEE. With 0 bases clipped from V and 1 base from J, the junction kept 3 bases outside the gene matches. Here the CDR3 reads CASSVATGVNTGELFF. CDR3 DNA: TGTGCCAGCAGCGTAGCTACAGGGGTGAACACCGGGGAGCTGTTTTTT. The whole variable domain, remainder taken from reference TRBV9 and TRBJ2-2, is DSGVTQTPKHLITATGQRVTLRCSPRSGDLSVYWYQQSLDQGLQFLIQYYNGEERAKGNILERFSAQQFPDLHSELNLSSLELGDSALYFCASSVATGVNTGELFFGEGSRLTVL.

The chain couples TRBV9 to TRBJ1-2; 9 bases align to TRBD1. V lost 0 bases to trimming and J lost 2 bases; unmatched junction nucleotides: 2. This CDR3 spans 15 amino acids. From germline, CDR1 is SGDLS and CDR2 YYNGEE. The CDR3, as DNA: TGTGCCAGCAGCGTAGGACAGGGGGGGAACTATGGCTACACCTTC. Its translation: CASSVGQGGNYGYTF.

The gene calls are TRBV27 and TRBJ2-1; D uncertain. Germline V CDR1 and CDR2: MNHEY, SMNVEV (reference sequence). V dropped 2 bases and J dropped 5 bases, with 16 bases sitting between them. The CDR3 sequence is 16 residues long. The CDR3: CASSLKLWLTNNEQFF. CDR3 bases: TGTGCCAGCAGTTTAAAGTTGTGGCTTACCAACAATGAGCAGTTCTTC.

The chain links TRBV7-2 to TRBJ2-7; 10 bases are shared with TRBD2. V shed 2 bases and J 3 bases; nucleotides not matched to a gene: 7. The CDR3 is 16 residues long. The V gene's germline CDR1 is SGHTA and CDR2 FQGNSA. The CDR3 coding sequence is TGTGCCAGCAGCTTACTAGCGGGAGACAACATCTACGAGCAGTACTTC. Its protein is CASSLLAGDNIYEQYF.

The chain has TRBV30 and TRBJ1-2; TRBD1 is a possible D gene (5 bases). CDR1 and CDR2 from the germline V gene are GTSNPN and SVGIG (reference sequence). CDR3 length: 14 amino acids. V was cut by 0 bases and J by 6 bases, with 14 bases left in between. CDR3 sequence reads: CAWSVLGVGDGYTF. The CDR3 bases are TGTGCCTGGAGTGTACTAGGGGTAGGCGATGGCTACACCTTC.

V and J are TRBV24-1 and TRBJ2-3; D ambiguous. CDR1 and CDR2 from the germline V gene are KGHDR and SFDVKD. The CDR3 totals 15 residues. Trimming removed 2 bases at V and 2 bases at J, with 10 bases between. The CDR3 DNA reads as TGTGCCACCAGTGATTCTAGTGGGTTCACAGATACGCAGTATTTT. This sequence encodes CATSDSSGFTDTQYF.

V is TRBV20-1 and J is TRBJ1-4, with unresolved D. The germline V gene has CDR1 DFQATT and CDR2 SNEGSKA (reference sequence). Between the trimmed V and J ends, which lost 8 bases and 8 bases, there was a span of 18 bases. This CDR3 comprises 13 residues. Here the CDR3 reads CSRGSATGEKLFF. The CDR3 DNA sequence: TGCAGTCGAGGCAGCGCCACGGGAGAAAAACTGTTTTTT.

This clonotype was seen once. The rearrangement joins TRBV12-3 or TRBV12-4 to TRBJ2-7; the D gene is possibly TRBD1 (6 bases). CDR3 size: 16 residues. Trimming took off 3 bases at V and 1 base at J, with 16 bases between the two ends. CDR3 amino acids: CASSFFLGAGSYEQYF. The CDR3 region has the DNA TGTGCCAGCAGTTTTTTCCTGGGGGCTGGGTCCTACGAGCAGTACTTC.

The rearrangement links TRBV20-1 to TRBJ2-1; D perhaps matches TRBD2 (6 bases). Deletions cut 6 bases from V and 6 bases from J, with 18 bases between. Per the germline V gene, CDR1 is DFQATT and CDR2 is SNEGSKA (reference sequence). The CDR3 sequence is 14 residues long. The CDR3 coding sequence is TGCAGTGCCAGGGAGCCTTTAGCGGTCAATGAGCAGTTCTTC. Amino acid sequence: CSAREPLAVNEQFF.